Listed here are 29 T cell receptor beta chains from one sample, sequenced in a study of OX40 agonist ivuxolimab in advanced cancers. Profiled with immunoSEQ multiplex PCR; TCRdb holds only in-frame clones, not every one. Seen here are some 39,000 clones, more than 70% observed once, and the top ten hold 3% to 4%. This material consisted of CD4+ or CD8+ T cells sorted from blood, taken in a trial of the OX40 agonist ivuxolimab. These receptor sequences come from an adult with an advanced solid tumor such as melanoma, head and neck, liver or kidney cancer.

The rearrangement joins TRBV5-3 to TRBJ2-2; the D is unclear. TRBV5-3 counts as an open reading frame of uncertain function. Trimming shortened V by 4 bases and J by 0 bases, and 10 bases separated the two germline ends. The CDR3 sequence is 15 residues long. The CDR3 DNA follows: TGTGCCAGAAGCCCTCCCGCAGCGAACACCGGGGAGCTGTTTTTT. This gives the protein CARSPPAANTGELFF.

The CDR3 DNA sequence: TGTGCCAGCAGTAGGACCGCCCACGCAACTAATGAAAAACTGTTTTTT. This codes for CASSRTAHATNEKLFF. The gene calls are TRBV6-6 and TRBJ1-4, with D uncertain. V lost 5 bases, J lost 0 bases, and 13 bases lay in between. The CDR3 loop spans 16 amino acids. Germline V gives CDR1 MNHNY, CDR2 SVGAGI (reference sequence).

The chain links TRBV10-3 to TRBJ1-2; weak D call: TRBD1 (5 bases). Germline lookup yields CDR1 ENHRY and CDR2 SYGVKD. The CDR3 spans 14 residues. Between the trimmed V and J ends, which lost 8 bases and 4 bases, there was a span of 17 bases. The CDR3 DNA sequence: TGTGCCATCCTTGATGGGGCGACGAGCTATGGCTACACCTTC. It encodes CAILDGATSYGYTF.

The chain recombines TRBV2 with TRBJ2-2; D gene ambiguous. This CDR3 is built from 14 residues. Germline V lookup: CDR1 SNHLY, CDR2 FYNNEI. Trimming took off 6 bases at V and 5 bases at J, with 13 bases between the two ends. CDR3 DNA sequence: TGTGCCAGCAGGGGCGGCACACTTACCGGGGAGCTGTTTTTT. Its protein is CASRGGTLTGELFF.

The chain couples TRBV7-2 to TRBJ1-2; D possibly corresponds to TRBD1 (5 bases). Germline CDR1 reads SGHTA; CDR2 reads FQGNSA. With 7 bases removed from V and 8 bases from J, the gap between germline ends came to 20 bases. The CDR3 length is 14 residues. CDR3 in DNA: TGTGCCAGCATCTGGGCCGGGGCTATGGGGGGCTACACCTTC. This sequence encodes CASIWAGAMGGYTF.

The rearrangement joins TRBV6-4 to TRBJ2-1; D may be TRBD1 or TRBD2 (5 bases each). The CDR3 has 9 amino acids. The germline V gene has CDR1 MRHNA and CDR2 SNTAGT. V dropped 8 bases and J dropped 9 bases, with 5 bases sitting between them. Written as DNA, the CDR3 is TGTGCCAGCGGGGGTGAGCAGTTCTTC. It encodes CASGGEQFF.

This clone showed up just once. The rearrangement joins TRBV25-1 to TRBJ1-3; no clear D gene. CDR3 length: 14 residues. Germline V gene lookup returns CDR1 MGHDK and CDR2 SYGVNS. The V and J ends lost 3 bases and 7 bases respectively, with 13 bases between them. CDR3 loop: CASSDQTARNTIYF. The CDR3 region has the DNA TGTGCCAGCAGTGACCAAACAGCCCGGAACACCATATATTTT. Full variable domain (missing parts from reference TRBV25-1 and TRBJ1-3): EADIYQTPRYLVIGTGKKITLECSQTMGHDKMYWYQQDPGMELHLIHYSYGVNSTEKGDLSSESTVSRIRTEHFPLTLESARPSHTSQYLCASSDQTARNTIYFGEGSWLTVV.

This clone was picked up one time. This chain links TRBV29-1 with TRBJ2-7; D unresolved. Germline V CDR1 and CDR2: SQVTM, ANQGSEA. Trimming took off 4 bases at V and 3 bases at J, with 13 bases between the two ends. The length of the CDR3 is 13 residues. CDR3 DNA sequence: TGCAGCGTTGTGGTCCTCCTAGGCTACGAGCAGTACTTC. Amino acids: CSVVVLLGYEQYF.

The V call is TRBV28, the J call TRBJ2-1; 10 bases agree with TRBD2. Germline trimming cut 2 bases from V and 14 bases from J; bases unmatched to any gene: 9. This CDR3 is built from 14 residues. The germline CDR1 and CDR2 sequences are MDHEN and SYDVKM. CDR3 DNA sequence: TGTGCCAGCAGTTTAGCTACCAGCGGGAGGGGAAAGTTCTTC. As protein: CASSLATSGRGKFF.

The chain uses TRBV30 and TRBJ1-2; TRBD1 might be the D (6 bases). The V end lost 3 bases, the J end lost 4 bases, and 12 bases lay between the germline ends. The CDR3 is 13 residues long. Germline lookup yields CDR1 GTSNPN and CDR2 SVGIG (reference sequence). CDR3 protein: CAWRVDSRYGYTF. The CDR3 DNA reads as TGTGCCTGGAGGGTGGACAGCCGCTATGGCTACACCTTC.

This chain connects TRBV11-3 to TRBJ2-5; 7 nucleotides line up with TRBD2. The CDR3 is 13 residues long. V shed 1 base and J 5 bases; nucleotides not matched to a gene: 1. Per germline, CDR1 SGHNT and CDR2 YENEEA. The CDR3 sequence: CASSLVGGETQYF. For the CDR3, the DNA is TGTGCCAGCAGCTTAGTGGGGGGGGAGACCCAGTACTTC.

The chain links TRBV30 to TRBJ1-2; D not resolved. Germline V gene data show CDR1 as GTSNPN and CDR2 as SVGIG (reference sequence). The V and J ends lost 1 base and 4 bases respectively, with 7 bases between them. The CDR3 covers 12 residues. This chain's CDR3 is CAWSGTSYGYTF. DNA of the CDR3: TGTGCCTGGAGTGGCACCTCCTATGGCTACACCTTC.

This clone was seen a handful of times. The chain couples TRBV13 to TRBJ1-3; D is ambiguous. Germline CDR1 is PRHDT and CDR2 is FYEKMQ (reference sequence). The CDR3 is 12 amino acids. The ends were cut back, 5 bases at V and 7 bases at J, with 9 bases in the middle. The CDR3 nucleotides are TGTGCCAGCAGCCAGAAAACGAACACCATATATTTT. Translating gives CASSQKTNTIYF.

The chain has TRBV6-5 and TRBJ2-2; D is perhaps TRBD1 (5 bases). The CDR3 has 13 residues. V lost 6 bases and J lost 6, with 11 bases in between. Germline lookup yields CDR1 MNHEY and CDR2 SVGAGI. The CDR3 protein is CASRPLGPGELFF. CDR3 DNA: TGTGCCAGCAGACCCCTGGGGCCCGGGGAGCTGTTTTTT.

Here the CDR3 reads CASSYSRGLAGYNEQFF. In DNA form, the CDR3 reads TGTGCCAGCAGCTACAGCAGGGGACTAGCGGGGTACAATGAGCAGTTCTTC. The rearrangement joins TRBV7-9 to TRBJ2-1; 13 bases align to TRBD2. CDR3 size: 17 residues. CDR1 and CDR2 (germline): SEHNR, FQNEAQ (reference sequence). V lost 4 bases to trimming and J lost 4 bases; unmatched junction nucleotides: 7.

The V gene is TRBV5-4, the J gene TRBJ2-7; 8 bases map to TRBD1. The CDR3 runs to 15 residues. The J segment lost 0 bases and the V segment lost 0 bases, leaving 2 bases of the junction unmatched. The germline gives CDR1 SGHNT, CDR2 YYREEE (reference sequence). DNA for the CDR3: TGTGCCAGCAGCTTGGCCGGGACAGGCTCCTACGAGCAGTACTTC. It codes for CASSLAGTGSYEQYF.

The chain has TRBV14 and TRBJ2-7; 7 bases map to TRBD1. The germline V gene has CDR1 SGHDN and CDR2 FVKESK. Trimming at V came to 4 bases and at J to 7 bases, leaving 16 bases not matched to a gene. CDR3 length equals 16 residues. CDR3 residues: CASSPLGRGNLREQYF. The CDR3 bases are TGTGCCAGCAGCCCCCTGGGCAGGGGGAACCTACGAGAGCAGTACTTC.

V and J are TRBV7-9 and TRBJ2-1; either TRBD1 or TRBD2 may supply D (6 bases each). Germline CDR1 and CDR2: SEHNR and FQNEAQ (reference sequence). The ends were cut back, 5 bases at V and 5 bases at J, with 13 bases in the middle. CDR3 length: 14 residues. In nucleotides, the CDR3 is TGTGCCAGCAGCCCCATGAGGGGGGACAATGAGCAGTTCTTC. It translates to CASSPMRGDNEQFF. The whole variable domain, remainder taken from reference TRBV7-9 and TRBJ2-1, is DTGVSQNPRHKITKRGQNVTFRCDPISEHNRLYWYRQTLGQGPEFLTYFQNEAQLEKSRLLSDRFSAERPKGSFSTLEIQRTEQGDSAMYLCASSPMRGDNEQFFGPGTRLTVL.

CDR3 region: CASGLKLQETQYF. DNA for the CDR3: TGTGCTAGTGGTTTGAAATTGCAAGAGACCCAGTACTTC. This chain joins TRBV12-5 and TRBJ2-5; D unresolved. The CDR3 runs to 13 residues. Germline V gene data show CDR1 as LGHNT and CDR2 as FRNRAP. V dropped 2 bases and J dropped 2 bases, with 6 bases sitting between them.

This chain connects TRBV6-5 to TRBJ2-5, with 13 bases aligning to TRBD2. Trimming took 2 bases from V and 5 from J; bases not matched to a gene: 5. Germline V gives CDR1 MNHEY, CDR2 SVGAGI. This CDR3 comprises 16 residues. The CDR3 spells CASSYRGLAGRETQYF. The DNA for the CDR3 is TGTGCCAGCAGTTACCGGGGACTAGCGGGAAGGGAGACCCAGTACTTC.

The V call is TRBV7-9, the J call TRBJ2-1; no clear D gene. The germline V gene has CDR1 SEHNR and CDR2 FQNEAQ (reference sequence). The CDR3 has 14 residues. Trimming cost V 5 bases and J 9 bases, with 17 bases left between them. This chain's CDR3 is CASSPPGSGGEQFF. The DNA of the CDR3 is TGTGCCAGCAGCCCTCCTGGATCGGGCGGTGAGCAGTTCTTC.

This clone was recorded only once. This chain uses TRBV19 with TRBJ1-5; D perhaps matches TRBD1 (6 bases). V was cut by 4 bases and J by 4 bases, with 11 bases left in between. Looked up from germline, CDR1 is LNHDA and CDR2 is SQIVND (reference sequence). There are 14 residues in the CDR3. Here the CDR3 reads CASSSRQVNQPQHF. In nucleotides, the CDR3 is TGTGCCAGTAGTAGTCGACAGGTTAATCAGCCCCAGCATTTT.

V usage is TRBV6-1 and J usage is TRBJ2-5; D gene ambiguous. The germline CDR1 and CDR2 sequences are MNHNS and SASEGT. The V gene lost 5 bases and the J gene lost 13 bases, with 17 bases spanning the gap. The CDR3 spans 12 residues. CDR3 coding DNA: TGTGCCAGCAGTTCGATCCGAGCCTGGGGGTACTTC. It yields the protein CASSSIRAWGYF.

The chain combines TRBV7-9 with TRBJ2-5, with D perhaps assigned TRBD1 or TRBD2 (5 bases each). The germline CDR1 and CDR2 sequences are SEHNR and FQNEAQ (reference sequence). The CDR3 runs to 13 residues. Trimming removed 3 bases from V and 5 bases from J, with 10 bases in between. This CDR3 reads CASSFGGRETQYF. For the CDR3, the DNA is TGTGCCAGCAGCTTTGGGGGACGGGAGACCCAGTACTTC.

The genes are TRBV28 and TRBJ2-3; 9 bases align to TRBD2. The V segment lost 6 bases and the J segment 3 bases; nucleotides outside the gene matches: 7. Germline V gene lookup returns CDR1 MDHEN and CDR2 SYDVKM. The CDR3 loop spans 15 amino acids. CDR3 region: CASSWAGGRTDTQYF. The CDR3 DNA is TGTGCCAGCAGCTGGGCGGGAGGGAGGACAGATACGCAGTATTTT.

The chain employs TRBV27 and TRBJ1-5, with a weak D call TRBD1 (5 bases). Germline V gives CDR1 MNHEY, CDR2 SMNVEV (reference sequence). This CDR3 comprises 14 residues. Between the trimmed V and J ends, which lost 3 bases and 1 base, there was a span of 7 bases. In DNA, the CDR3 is TGTGCCAGCAGTTTTGCAGGGAGCAATCAGCCCCAGCATTTT. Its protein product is CASSFAGSNQPQHF.

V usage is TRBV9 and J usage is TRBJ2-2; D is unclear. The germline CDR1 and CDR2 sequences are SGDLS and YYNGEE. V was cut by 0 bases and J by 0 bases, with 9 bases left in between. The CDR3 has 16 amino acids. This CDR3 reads CASSVVMTANTGELFF. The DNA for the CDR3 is TGTGCCAGCAGCGTAGTTATGACCGCGAACACCGGGGAGCTGTTTTTT. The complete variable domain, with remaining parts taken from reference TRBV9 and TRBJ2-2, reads DSGVTQTPKHLITATGQRVTLRCSPRSGDLSVYWYQQSLDQGLQFLIQYYNGEERAKGNILERFSAQQFPDLHSELNLSSLELGDSALYFCASSVVMTANTGELFFGEGSRLTVL.

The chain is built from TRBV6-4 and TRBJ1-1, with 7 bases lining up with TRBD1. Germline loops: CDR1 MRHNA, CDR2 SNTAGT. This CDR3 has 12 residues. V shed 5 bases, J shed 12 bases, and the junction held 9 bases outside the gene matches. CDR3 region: CASSRSSGGSFF. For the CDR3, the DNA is TGTGCCAGCAGTCGGTCATCAGGGGGATCTTTCTTT.

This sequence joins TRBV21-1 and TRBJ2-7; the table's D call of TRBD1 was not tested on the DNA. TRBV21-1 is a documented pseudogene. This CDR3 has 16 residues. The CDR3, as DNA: TGTGCCAGCAGCGCCCCAGGGGGCGCGCCTATCTACGAGCAGTACTTC. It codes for CASSAPGGAPIYEQYF.